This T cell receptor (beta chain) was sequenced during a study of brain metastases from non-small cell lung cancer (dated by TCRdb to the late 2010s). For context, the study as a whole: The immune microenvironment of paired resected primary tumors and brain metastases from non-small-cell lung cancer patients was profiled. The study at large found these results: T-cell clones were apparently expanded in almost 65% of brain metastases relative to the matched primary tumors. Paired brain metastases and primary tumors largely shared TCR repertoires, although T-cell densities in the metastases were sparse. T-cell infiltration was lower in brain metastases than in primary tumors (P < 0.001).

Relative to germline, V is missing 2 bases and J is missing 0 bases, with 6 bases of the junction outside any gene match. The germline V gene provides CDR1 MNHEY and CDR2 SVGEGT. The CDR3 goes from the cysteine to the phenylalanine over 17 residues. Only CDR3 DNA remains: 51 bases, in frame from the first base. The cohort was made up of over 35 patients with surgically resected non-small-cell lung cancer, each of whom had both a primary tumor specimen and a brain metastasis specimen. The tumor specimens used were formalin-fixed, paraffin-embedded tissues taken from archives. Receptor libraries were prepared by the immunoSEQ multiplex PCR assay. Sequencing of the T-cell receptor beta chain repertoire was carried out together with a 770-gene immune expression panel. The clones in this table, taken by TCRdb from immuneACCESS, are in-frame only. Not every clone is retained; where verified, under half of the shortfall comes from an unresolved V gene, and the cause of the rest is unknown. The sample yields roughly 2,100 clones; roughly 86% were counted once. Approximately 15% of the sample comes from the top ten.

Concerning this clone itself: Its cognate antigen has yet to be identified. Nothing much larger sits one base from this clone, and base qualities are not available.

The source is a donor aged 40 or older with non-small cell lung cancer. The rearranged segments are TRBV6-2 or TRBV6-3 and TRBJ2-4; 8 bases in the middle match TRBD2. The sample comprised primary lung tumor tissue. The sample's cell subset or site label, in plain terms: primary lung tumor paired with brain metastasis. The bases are TGTGCCAGCAGTTACGATACTAGCGGAGTAGCCAAAAACATTCAGTACTTC. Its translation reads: CASSYDTSGVAKNIQYF.